Here is one TCR beta chain with its context. The target antigen is unknown. The data were obtained in a study of shared clonotypes between healthy human individuals. Study-level background: There were three CD4 naive, three CD4 memory, two CD8 naive and one CD8 memory plates per donor.

CD45RO-negative, CCR7-positively selected cells formed the naive CD8 fraction, excluding terminally differentiated effector memory CD45RA+ cells. Each sample came from a Caucasian adult donor living in Nashville, Tennessee. Whole-study findings and limits: Incompleteness in sorted-subset sequencing, despite large depth, was shown by rarefaction.

Assay: immunoSEQ multiplex PCR; the TCRdb copy retains only in-frame clones and omits some. Here the sample spans about 2.2 million clones, around 93% being singletons. Germline lookup yields CDR1 MNHEY and CDR2 SMNVEV (reference sequence). The CDR3 covers 13 residues. The V and J ends lost 0 bases and 9 bases respectively, with 9 bases between them. The sequencing sample was made of naive CD8+ T cells from PBMCs. The rearrangement joins TRBV27 to TRBJ2-1; TRBD1 is a possible D gene (5 bases). This sequence was found in a man aged 18 to 30 in good health. Some clones in this sample may be carry-over from other donors' samples. The CDR3 here is CASSLSSTVEQFF. The CDR3 nucleotides are TGTGCCAGCAGTTTATCTTCGACAGTTGAGCAGTTCTTC.